This T cell receptor (beta chain) stems from a study of cytomegalovirus exposure and HLA in healthy donors. Overall study: The 90 to 150 validation repertoires were produced on the same platform as the 650 or so repertoires of the first cohort. This was reported in a later analysis.

Using immunoSEQ multiplex PCR, the repertoire was profiled, and TCRdb retains in-frame clones only, with some absent. The sample lists a few hundred thousand clones; around 90% were seen once. General observations from the study: According to a later analysis, TCR clusters from the first cohort tended to co-occur in the 100 to 150 validation repertoires.

A word on this clone: As yet, its antigen is unknown.

Germline V gene lookup returns CDR1 MNHEY and CDR2 SVGAGI. V lost 6 bases and J 2 bases, leaving 12 bases between the germline ends. The CDR3 sequence is 14 residues long. This clonotype was sampled from a man aged 25-40 years in good health and CMV-seronegative. V gene TRBV6-5 combines with J gene TRBJ2-3; TRBD2 is a possible D gene (5 bases). Specimen: PBMCs. CDR3 nucleotide sequence: TGTGCCAGCAGGTCAAGCGGATTCACAGATACGCAGTATTTT. This sequence encodes CASRSSGFTDTQYF.